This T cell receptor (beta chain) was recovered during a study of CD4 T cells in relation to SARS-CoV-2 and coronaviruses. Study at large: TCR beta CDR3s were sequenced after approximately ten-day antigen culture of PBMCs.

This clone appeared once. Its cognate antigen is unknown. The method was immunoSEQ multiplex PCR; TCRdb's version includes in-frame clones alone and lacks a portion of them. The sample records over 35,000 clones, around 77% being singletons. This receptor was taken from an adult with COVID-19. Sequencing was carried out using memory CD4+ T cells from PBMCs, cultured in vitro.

The chain's CDR3 is CAWSVQGVEPQHF. The CDR3 nucleotides read TGTGCCTGGAGTGTCCAGGGAGTGGAGCCCCAGCATTTT. This rearrangement joins TRBV30 to TRBJ1-5; tentatively, D is TRBD1 (5 bases). With 0 bases removed from V and 8 bases from J, the gap between germline ends came to 11 bases. Germline loops: CDR1 GTSNPN, CDR2 SVGIG (reference sequence). The CDR3 length is 13 residues.